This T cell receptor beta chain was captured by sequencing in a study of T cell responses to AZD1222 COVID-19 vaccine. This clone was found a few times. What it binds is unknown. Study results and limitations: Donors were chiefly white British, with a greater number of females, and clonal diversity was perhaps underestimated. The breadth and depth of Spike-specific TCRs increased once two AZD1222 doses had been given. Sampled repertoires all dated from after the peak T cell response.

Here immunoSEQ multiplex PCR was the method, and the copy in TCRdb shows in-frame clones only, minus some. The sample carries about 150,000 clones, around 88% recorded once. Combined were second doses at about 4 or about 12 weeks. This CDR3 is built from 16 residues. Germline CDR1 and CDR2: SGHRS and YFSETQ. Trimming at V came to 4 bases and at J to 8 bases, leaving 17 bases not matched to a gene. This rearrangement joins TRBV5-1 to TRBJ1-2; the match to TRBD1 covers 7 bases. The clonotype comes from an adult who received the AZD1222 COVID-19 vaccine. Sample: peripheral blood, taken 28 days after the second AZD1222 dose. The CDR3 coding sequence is TGCGCCAGCAGCGCGTACACCGGGACAGCGAAGGGAGGCTACACCTTC. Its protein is CASSAYTGTAKGGYTF. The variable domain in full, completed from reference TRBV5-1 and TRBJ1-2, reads KAGVTQTPRYLIKTRGQQVTLSCSPISGHRSVSWYQQTPGQGLQFLFEYFSETQRNKGNFPGRFSGRQFSNSRSEMNVSTLELGDSALYLCASSAYTGTAKGGYTFGSGTRLTVV.